The source of this T cell receptor (beta chain) is a study of cytomegalovirus exposure and HLA in healthy donors. Turning to the study itself: As released early, the data held 80 million to 90 million unique TCRs from HLA-typed donors.

Primers for the PCR totalled 60 Vbeta and 13 Jbeta. The method was immunoSEQ multiplex PCR; TCRdb's version includes in-frame clones alone and lacks a portion of them. The sample includes over 100,000 clones, 55% to 65% of them seen just once. This clone has just one count. Regarding donors, all were healthy bone marrow donors. CDR1 and CDR2 from the germline V gene are SGDLS and YYNGEE. The CDR3 is 12 amino acids. Between the trimmed V and J ends, which lost 0 bases and 12 bases, there was a span of 10 bases. The clonotype comes from a middle-aged man in good health and CMV-seropositive. The chain joins TRBV9 to TRBJ2-1; tentatively, D is TRBD1 (5 bases). The specimen sequenced was PBMCs. Here the CDR3 DNA reads TGTGCCAGCAGCGTAGAACAGGAAGGGCAGTTCTTC. It encodes CASSVEQEGQFF.